These 11 T cell receptor beta chains were sequenced from one sample in a study of sequential checkpoint blockade in melanoma. The treatment denotes: randomized to nivolumab then ipilimumab (arm A) or the reverse (arm B). Using immunoSEQ multiplex PCR, the repertoire was profiled, and TCRdb retains in-frame clones only, with some absent. The sample lists roughly 1,700 clones; 60% to 85% were seen once. The source material was CD8+ T cells sorted from blood (inferred from file names), sampled from a patient given nivolumab and ipilimumab in sequence. These receptors were obtained from a human donor with melanoma.

The J gene is TRBJ1-1, the V gene TRBV5-4, with a possible D match to TRBD1 (5 bases). This CDR3 contains 12 residues. V gave up 3 bases and J gave up 6 bases, with 9 bases separating them. Germline V lookup: CDR1 SGHNT, CDR2 YYREEE (reference sequence). This CDR3 is CASSWEGSEAFF. DNA for the CDR3: TGTGCCAGCAGCTGGGAGGGGTCTGAAGCTTTCTTT.

The count of this clone is one. The chain is built from TRBV4-2 and TRBJ2-7, with 10 bases lining up with TRBD2. Germline CDR1 reads LGHNA; CDR2 reads YNFKEQ. CDR3 length: 15 residues. Trimming cost V 0 bases and J 2 bases; bases outside gene matches: 1. The CDR3 sequence is CASSQEGTSAYEQYF. CDR3 nucleotides: TGTGCCAGCAGCCAAGAAGGGACTAGCGCCTACGAGCAGTACTTC.

The CDR3 coding sequence is TGTGCCAGCAGCACGCGGGACGCCCTGAACACTGAAGCTTTCTTT. It is translated as CASSTRDALNTEAFF. The rearrangement uses TRBV7-9 and TRBJ1-1, with a tentative D call TRBD1 (5 bases). V lost 5 bases and J 0 bases, leaving 13 bases between the germline ends. CDR1 is SEHNR and CDR2 is FQNEAQ in the germline V gene (reference sequence). The CDR3 loop spans 15 amino acids. Using reference TRBV7-9 and TRBJ1-1 for the parts outside the CDR3, the full variable domain is DTGVSQNPRHKITKRGQNVTFRCDPISEHNRLYWYRQTLGQGPEFLTYFQNEAQLEKSRLLSDRFSAERPKGSFSTLEIQRTEQGDSAMYLCASSTRDALNTEAFFGQGTRLTVV.

This clone was counted only a few times. This chain connects TRBV30 to TRBJ2-7; possible D gene TRBD2, 5 bases. This CDR3 contains 11 residues. V was trimmed by 3 bases and J by 6 bases, leaving 9 bases between them. Germline CDR1 and CDR2: GTSNPN and SVGIG (reference sequence). The CDR3 coding sequence is TGTGCCTGGAGGTACGGGGTCGAGCAGTACTTC. This encodes CAWRYGVEQYF.

CDR3 DNA: TGTGCCACCGTGGACAGGGGGTTCTCCTACGAGCAGTACTTC. Its protein product is CATVDRGFSYEQYF. The chain uses TRBV6-1 and TRBJ2-7; 10 positions match TRBD1. V lost 10 bases to trimming and J lost 0 bases; unmatched junction nucleotides: 6. The CDR3 consists of 14 residues. From germline, CDR1 is MNHNS and CDR2 SASEGT.

The chain uses TRBV6-1 and TRBJ2-5; 15 bases agree with TRBD2. In germline, CDR1 is MNHNS, CDR2 SASEGT. The J segment lost 2 bases and the V segment lost 4 bases, leaving 5 bases of the junction unmatched. The CDR3 is 17 amino acids. The CDR3 nucleotides read TGTGCCAGCAGTGTGGGACTAGCGGGAGGTACTCAAGAGACCCAGTACTTC. Encoded protein: CASSVGLAGGTQETQYF.

This clone occurred a few times. V and J are TRBV27 and TRBJ1-1; TRBD1 is a possible D gene (5 bases). The CDR3 consists of 16 residues. V lost 5 bases to trimming and J lost 2 bases, with 18 bases between them. Germline CDR1 is MNHEY and CDR2 is SMNVEV (reference sequence). CDR3 DNA sequence: TGTGCCAGCAGTCCCCTTTCCTTAGACAGAAACACTGAAGCTTTCTTT. It is translated as CASSPLSLDRNTEAFF.

The rearrangement uses TRBV2 and TRBJ1-5, with a weak D call TRBD1 (5 bases). Germline V gene lookup returns CDR1 SNHLY and CDR2 FYNNEI. The ends were cut back, 8 bases at V and 4 bases at J, with 12 bases in the middle. The CDR3 is 13 amino acids. Here the CDR3 reads CASFGGGNQPQHF. The CDR3 region has the DNA TGTGCCAGCTTTGGTGGGGGGAATCAGCCCCAGCATTTT.

This chain joins TRBV29-1 and TRBJ2-7, with 9 bases lining up with TRBD1. CDR1 and CDR2 (germline): SQVTM, ANQGSEA. CDR3 length: 12 residues. With 6 bases clipped from V and 6 bases from J, the junction kept 6 bases outside the gene matches. This CDR3 reads CSVAGTGSEQYF. The CDR3 DNA reads TGCAGCGTGGCCGGGACAGGGAGCGAGCAGTACTTC.

J is TRBJ1-2 and V is TRBV7-9; a weak D match, TRBD1 (5 bases). Germline V gene data show CDR1 as SEHNR and CDR2 as FQNEAQ (reference sequence). Trimming stripped 1 base from V and 4 bases from J, with 10 bases between. The CDR3 loop spans 14 amino acids. As DNA, the CDR3 is TGTGCCAGCAGCTTAGAGGCGGGGGTCTATGGCTACACCTTC. Translated: CASSLEAGVYGYTF.

J is TRBJ1-2 and V is TRBV15, with a weak D call TRBD1 (6 bases). V lost 1 base to trimming and J lost 2 bases, with 11 bases between them. Germline V lookup: CDR1 LNHNV, CDR2 YYDKDF (reference sequence). The CDR3 extends over 15 amino acids. CDR3 sequence (DNA): TGTGCCACCAGCAGAGCCACAGGGTCCAACTATGGCTACACCTTC. Amino acids: CATSRATGSNYGYTF.